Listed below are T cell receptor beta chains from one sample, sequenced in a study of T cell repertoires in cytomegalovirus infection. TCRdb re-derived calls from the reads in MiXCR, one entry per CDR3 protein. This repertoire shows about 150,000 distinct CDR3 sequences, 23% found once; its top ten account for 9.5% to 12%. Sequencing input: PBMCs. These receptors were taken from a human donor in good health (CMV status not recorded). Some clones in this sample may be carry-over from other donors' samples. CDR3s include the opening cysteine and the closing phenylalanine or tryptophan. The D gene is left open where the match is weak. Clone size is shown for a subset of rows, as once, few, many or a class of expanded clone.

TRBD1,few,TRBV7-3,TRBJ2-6,CASSADRVPSGANVLTF,TGTGCCAGCAGCGCGGACAGGGTACCCTCTGGGGCCAACGTCCTGACTTTC
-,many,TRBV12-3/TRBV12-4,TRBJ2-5,CASSPGGETQYF,TGTGCCAGCAGTCCAGGGGGGGAGACCCAGTACTTC
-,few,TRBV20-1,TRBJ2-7,CSAYDSTTYEQYF,TGCAGTGCGTATGACAGCACCACCTACGAGCAGTACTTC
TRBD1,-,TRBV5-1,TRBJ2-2,CASSALGQANTGELFF,TGCGCCAGCAGCGCCCTGGGACAGGCGAACACCGGGGAGCTGTTTTTT
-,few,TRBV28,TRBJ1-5,CASSTQGFKDSNQPQHF,TGTGCCAGCAGTACACAGGGATTTAAGGATAGCAATCAGCCCCAGCATTTT
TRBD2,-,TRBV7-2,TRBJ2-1,CASSLASGGNEQFF,TGTGCCAGCAGCTTAGCTAGCGGGGGTAATGAGCAGTTCTTC
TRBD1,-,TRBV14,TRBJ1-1,CASSQEGTDNTEAFF,TGTGCCAGCAGCCAAGAAGGGACAGACAACACTGAAGCTTTCTTT
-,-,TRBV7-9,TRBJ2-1,CASSLENGGSYNEQFF,TGTGCCAGCAGCTTAGAAAACGGGGGATCCTACAATGAGCAGTTCTTC
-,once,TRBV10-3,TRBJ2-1,CAISEAGPGANEQFF,TGTGCCATCAGTGAGGCCGGGCCAGGGGCCAATGAGCAGTTCTTC
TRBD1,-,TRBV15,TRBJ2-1,CATSRGTGVDEQFF,TGTGCCACCAGCAGAGGGACAGGGGTCGATGAGCAGTTCTTC
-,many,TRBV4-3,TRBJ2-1,CASSQDLEGGTYNEQFF,TGCGCCAGCAGCCAAGATCTCGAGGGGGGTACCTACAATGAGCAGTTCTTC
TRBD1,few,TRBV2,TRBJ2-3,CASSGGTGPGDTQYF,TGTGCCAGCAGTGGGGGGACAGGCCCAGGGGATACGCAGTATTTT
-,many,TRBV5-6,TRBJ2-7,CASSPASSYEQYF,TGTGCCAGCAGCCCCGCGTCGAGCTACGAGCAGTACTTC
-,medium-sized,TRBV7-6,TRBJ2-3,CASSLQGSSTDTQYF,TGTGCCAGCAGCTTGCAGGGGTCTAGCACAGATACGCAGTATTTT
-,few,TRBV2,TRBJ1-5,CASSRAGEEGQPQHF,TGTGCCAGCAGTAGGGCCGGGGAGGAGGGTCAGCCCCAGCATTTT
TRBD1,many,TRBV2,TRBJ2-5,CASSEGRGSETQYF,TGTGCCAGCAGTGAGGGCAGGGGGAGCGAGACCCAGTACTTC
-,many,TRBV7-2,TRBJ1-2,CASSLPEQGLLGYTF,TGTGCCAGCAGCTTACCGGAACAGGGACTTCTTGGCTACACCTTC
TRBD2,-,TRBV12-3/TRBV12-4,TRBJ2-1,CASSLRLAGAGEQFF,TGTGCCAGCAGTTTGAGACTAGCGGGAGCCGGTGAGCAGTTCTTC
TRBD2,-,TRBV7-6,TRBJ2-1,CASSEGLAGEQFF,TGTGCCAGCAGCGAAGGGCTAGCGGGAGAGCAGTTCTTC
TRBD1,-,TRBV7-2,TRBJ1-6,CASSFSGTDNSPLHF,TGTGCCAGCAGTTTCTCCGGGACAGATAATTCACCCCTCCACTTT
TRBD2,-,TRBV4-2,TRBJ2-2,CASSPAGTSGGPNTGELFF,TGTGCCAGCAGCCCCGCCGGGACTAGCGGGGGGCCGAACACCGGGGAGCTGTTTTTT
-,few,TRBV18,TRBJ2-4,CASSPIGGTGAKNIQYF,TGTGCCAGCTCACCTATAGGAGGGACGGGAGCCAAAAACATTCAGTACTTC
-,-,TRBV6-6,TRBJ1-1,CASSAARGNTEAFF,TGTGCCAGCAGTGCTGCCCGGGGGAACACTGAAGCTTTCTTT
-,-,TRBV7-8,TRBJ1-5,CASSLLLQGHNQPQHF,TGTGCCAGCAGCTTACTCTTACAGGGTCACAATCAGCCCCAGCATTTT
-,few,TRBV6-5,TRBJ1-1,CASSYSENTEAFF,TGTGCCAGCAGTTACTCTGAGAACACTGAAGCTTTCTTT
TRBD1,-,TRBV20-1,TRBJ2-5,CSATLGTGSKETQYF,TGCAGTGCTACCTTAGGGACAGGGTCGAAGGAGACCCAGTACTTC
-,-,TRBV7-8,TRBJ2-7,CASSPFLSEQYF,TGTGCCAGCAGCCCCTTTCTATCCGAGCAGTACTTC
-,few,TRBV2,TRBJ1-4,CASENLATNEKLFF,TGTGCCAGCGAGAACTTAGCAACTAATGAAAAACTGTTTTTT
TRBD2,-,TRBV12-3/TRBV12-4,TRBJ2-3,CASSLPSAGGDTQYF,TGTGCCAGCAGTTTACCCTCAGCGGGGGGAGATACGCAGTATTTT
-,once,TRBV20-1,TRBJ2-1,CSARARPLEGHEQFF,TGCAGTGCTAGAGCCAGACCCTTAGAGGGCCATGAGCAGTTCTTC
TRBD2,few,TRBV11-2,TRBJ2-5,CASSPSSKLAGGPKGETQYF,TGTGCCAGCAGCCCTAGCTCGAAACTAGCGGGAGGTCCTAAGGGAGAGACCCAGTACTTC
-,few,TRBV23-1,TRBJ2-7,CASSHREPTYEQYF,TGCGCCAGCAGTCATCGCGAGCCGACCTACGAGCAGTACTTC
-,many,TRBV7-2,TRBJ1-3,CASSSGNTIYF,TGTGCCAGCAGCTCCGGAAACACCATATATTTT
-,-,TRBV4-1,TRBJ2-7,CASSQASRGSYEQYF,TGCGCCAGCAGCCAGGCATCCAGGGGATCCTACGAGCAGTACTTC
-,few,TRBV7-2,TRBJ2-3,CASSFSGAVDTQYF,TGTGCCAGCAGCTTTTCGGGAGCGGTAGATACGCAGTATTTT
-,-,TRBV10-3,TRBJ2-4,CAIKGTENIQYF,TGTGCCATCAAAGGGACGGAAAACATTCAGTACTTC
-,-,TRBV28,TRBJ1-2,CASSPKRGYTF,TGTGCCAGCAGTCCCAAGCGGGGCTACACCTTC
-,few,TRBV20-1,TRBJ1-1,CSARAVERGWTEAFF,TGCAGTGCTAGGGCCGTTGAGAGGGGCTGGACTGAAGCTTTCTTT
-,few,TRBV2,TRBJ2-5,CASLPERGETQYF,TGTGCCAGCCTCCCCGAAAGAGGAGAGACCCAGTACTTC
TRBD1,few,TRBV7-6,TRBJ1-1,CASSLVRIRDSSNTEAFF,TGTGCCAGCAGCTTAGTGCGTATCCGGGACAGCTCGAACACTGAAGCTTTCTTT
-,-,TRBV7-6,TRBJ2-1,CASSLALAAEQFF,TGTGCCAGCAGCTTAGCATTGGCAGCAGAGCAGTTCTTC
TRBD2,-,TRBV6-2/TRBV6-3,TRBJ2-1,CASSSGLAGVEQFF,TGTGCCAGCAGTTCGGGACTAGCGGGAGTTGAGCAGTTCTTC
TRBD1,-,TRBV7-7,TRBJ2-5,CASSSDRVFGTQYF,TGTGCTAGCAGCTCGGACAGGGTGTTCGGGACCCAGTACTTC